These 5 T cell receptor beta chains came from one sample sequenced in a study of blood T cell repertoires in COVID-19. Libraries were prepared by immunoSEQ multiplex PCR; TCRdb keeps only in-frame clonotypes and omits some of them. Among 100,000 to 150,000 clones listed, around 86% were seen once. Specimen: peripheral blood. The source of these receptors is a woman between 65 and 79 years old with COVID-19, enrolled during active disease.

This rearrangement joins TRBV3-1 (or the pseudogene TRBV3-2) to TRBJ2-4; D is unresolved. The CDR3 has 14 residues. CDR1 is LGHDT, CDR2 YNNKEL, per germline (reference sequence). V lost 0 bases and J 3 bases, leaving 6 bases between the germline ends. The CDR3 DNA reads TGTGCCAGCAGCCAAGAACCGAGCAAAAACATTCAGTACTTC. Amino acid sequence: CASSQEPSKNIQYF.

The count of this clone is one. This rearrangement joins TRBV3-1 (or the pseudogene TRBV3-2) to TRBJ2-5; 9 nucleotides line up with TRBD2. CDR3 length equals 16 residues. The V segment lost 1 base and the J segment 1 base; nucleotides outside the gene matches: 4. Germline V lookup: CDR1 LGHDT, CDR2 YNNKEL (reference sequence). The CDR3 here is CASSQGRGGTQETQYF. The CDR3 DNA is TGTGCCAGCAGCCAAGGGCGGGGGGGGACCCAAGAGACCCAGTACTTC.

The chain has TRBV5-1 and TRBJ2-3; TRBD1 aligns across 9 bases. The CDR3 covers 16 residues. Germline V gene sequence: CDR1 SGHRS, CDR2 YFSETQ. V shed 4 bases, J shed 2 bases, and the junction held 8 bases outside the gene matches. The CDR3, as DNA: TGCGCCAGCAGCACCAGGACAGGGGAAACCACAGATACGCAGTATTTT. The encoded protein is CASSTRTGETTDTQYF.

The chain recombines TRBV4-1 with TRBJ2-2; 8 bases are a match to TRBD2. The CDR3 extends over 15 amino acids. Looked up from germline, CDR1 is MGHRA and CDR2 is YSYEKL. The J segment lost 5 bases and the V segment lost 0 bases, leaving 2 bases of the junction unmatched. The CDR3 spells CASSQDLAGTGELFF. The CDR3 DNA reads as TGCGCCAGCAGCCAAGATCTAGCGGGTACCGGGGAGCTGTTTTTT.

This clone has just one count. J is TRBJ1-3 and V is TRBV9; D is undetermined. CDR1 and CDR2 (germline): SGDLS, YYNGEE. The CDR3 consists of 14 residues. The V and J ends lost 0 bases and 11 bases respectively, with 15 bases between them. This CDR3 reads CASSVEWERKSIYF. The DNA of the CDR3 is TGTGCCAGCAGCGTAGAGTGGGAGAGGAAATCCATATATTTT.